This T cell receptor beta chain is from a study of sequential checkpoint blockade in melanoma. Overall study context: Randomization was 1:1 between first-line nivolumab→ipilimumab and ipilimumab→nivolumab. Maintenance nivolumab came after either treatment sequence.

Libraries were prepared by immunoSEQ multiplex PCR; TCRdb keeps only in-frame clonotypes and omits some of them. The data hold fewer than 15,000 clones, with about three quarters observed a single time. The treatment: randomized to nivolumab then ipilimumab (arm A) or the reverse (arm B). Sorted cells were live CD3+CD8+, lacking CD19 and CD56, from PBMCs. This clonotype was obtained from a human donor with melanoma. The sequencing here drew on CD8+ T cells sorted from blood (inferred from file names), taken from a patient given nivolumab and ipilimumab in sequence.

The CDR3: CASGRGMGGNIQYF. The CDR3 bases are TGTGCCAGCGGGAGGGGGATGGGGGGTAACATTCAGTACTTC. This chain connects TRBV28 to TRBJ2-4; tentatively, D is TRBD2 (7 bases). This CDR3 has 14 residues. The germline gives CDR1 MDHEN, CDR2 SYDVKM. Deletions cut 8 bases from V and 7 bases from J, with 18 bases between.